One and the same sample provided the 24 T cell receptor beta chains below, sequenced in a study of blood T cell repertoires in COVID-19. This table comes from immunoSEQ multiplex PCR, and its TCRdb copy is limited to in-frame clones, with some not included. This table holds about 200,000 clones, 70% to 90% found once. The sequencing input was peripheral blood. The receptor set was obtained from a man in his fifties or sixties with active or convalescent COVID-19.

DNA of the CDR3: TGTGCCAGCGACAGGGGGTCTTCAGATACGCAGTATTTT. This translates into CASDRGSSDTQYF. J is TRBJ2-3 and V is TRBV12-3 or TRBV12-4; 9 bases align to TRBD1. The ends lost 8 bases at V and 4 bases at J; junction bases unmatched: 4. CDR3 size: 13 residues.

The V gene is TRBV29-1, the J gene TRBJ1-2, with TRBD1 identical over 10 bases. V was pared by 7 bases and J by 0 bases, with 8 bases of the junction left unmatched. Germline CDR1 SQVTM, CDR2 ANQGSEA. The CDR3 is made up of 15 amino acids. The CDR3 sequence: CSARDRGWSNYGYTF. Here the CDR3 DNA reads TGCAGCGCCCGGGACAGGGGATGGTCTAACTATGGCTACACCTTC. The full variable domain, with the rest looked up from reference TRBV29-1 and TRBJ1-2, is SAVISQKPSRDICQRGTSLTIQCQVDSQVTMMFWYRQQPGQSLTLIATANQGSEATYESGFVIDKFPISRPNLTFSTLTVSNMSPEDSSIYLCSARDRGWSNYGYTFGSGTRLTVV.

The J gene is TRBJ2-7, the V gene TRBV6-6; 7 nucleotides agree with TRBD1. V shed 2 bases and J 0 bases; nucleotides not matched to a gene: 7. The CDR3 has 16 residues. Germline V CDR1 and CDR2: MNHNY, SVGAGI (reference sequence). CDR3 DNA sequence: TGTGCCAGCAGTTACCGAACAACAGGGGTCTCCTACGAGCAGTACTTC. Its translation: CASSYRTTGVSYEQYF.

The rearrangement joins TRBV10-3 to TRBJ2-7; D not certain. Germline lookup yields CDR1 ENHRY and CDR2 SYGVKD. CDR3 length: 13 residues. The ends were cut back, 0 bases at V and 2 bases at J, with 5 bases in the middle. CDR3 region: CAISESSTYEQYF. CDR3 nucleotide sequence: TGTGCCATCAGTGAGTCGAGCACCTACGAGCAGTACTTC.

This sequence joins TRBV2 and TRBJ2-2; 7 bases are a match to TRBD1. The CDR3 sequence is 18 residues long. Germline CDR1 SNHLY, CDR2 FYNNEI. Trimming took 2 bases from V and 3 from J; bases not matched to a gene: 12. The CDR3 protein is CASSEPQGVPQYTGELFF. Written as DNA, the CDR3 is TGTGCCAGCAGTGAACCTCAGGGGGTGCCCCAATACACCGGGGAGCTGTTTTTT. Full variable domain (missing parts from reference TRBV2 and TRBJ2-2): EPEVTQTPSHQVTQMGQEVILRCVPISNHLYFYWYRQILGQKVEFLVSFYNNEISEKSEIFDDQFSVERPDGSNFTLKIRSTKLEDSAMYFCASSEPQGVPQYTGELFFGEGSRLTVL.

This chain's CDR3 is CASSLDRDGEQYF. CDR3 coding DNA: TGTGCCAGCAGCCTGGACAGGGACGGCGAGCAGTACTTC. The chain employs TRBV5-4 and TRBJ2-7; 8 nucleotides match TRBD1. This CDR3 contains 13 residues. Per the germline V gene, CDR1 is SGHNT and CDR2 is YYREEE (reference sequence). V trimming: 4 bases; J trimming: 6 bases; junction bases outside the gene matches: 6.

The V call is TRBV7-9, the J call TRBJ2-7; D is ambiguous. This CDR3 has 11 amino acids. Germline V gives CDR1 SEHNR, CDR2 FQNEAQ (reference sequence). Trimming removed 1 base at V and 6 bases at J, with 4 bases between. The CDR3 DNA is TGTGCCAGCAGCTTAGGGCCCGAGCAGTACTTC. This translates into CASSLGPEQYF.

The rearrangement uses TRBV7-3 and TRBJ1-2; maybe TRBD1 (6 bases). This CDR3 has 13 amino acids. The V end lost 5 bases, the J end lost 2 bases, and 9 bases lay between the germline ends. Germline V gene lookup returns CDR1 SGHTA and CDR2 FQGTGA. For the CDR3, the DNA is TGTGCCAGCAGCCCCACAGGGAACTATGGCTACACCTTC. This sequence encodes CASSPTGNYGYTF.

This clone was seen a single time. The chain has TRBV9 and TRBJ2-5; D is possibly TRBD2 (6 bases). V lost 0 bases and J lost 5, with 11 bases in between. Germline CDR1 is SGDLS and CDR2 is YYNGEE. The CDR3 sequence is 14 residues long. CDR3 sequence: CASSVDILAETQYF. The CDR3 nucleotides are TGTGCCAGCAGCGTAGATATCCTAGCGGAGACCCAGTACTTC.

This CDR3 is CASSWRGMGNTEAFF. Written as DNA, the CDR3 is TGTGCCAGCAGCTGGAGGGGAATGGGGAACACTGAAGCTTTCTTT. The chain combines TRBV7-2 with TRBJ1-1; a possible D gene is TRBD1 (5 bases). V lost 4 bases and J lost 1, with 13 bases in between. In germline, CDR1 is SGHTA, CDR2 FQGNSA. This CDR3 comprises 15 residues.

The rearrangement uses TRBV19 and TRBJ1-5; 9 positions agree with TRBD1. CDR3 length: 15 residues. CDR1 and CDR2 (germline): LNHDA, SQIVND (reference sequence). Trimming cost V 6 bases and J 1 base; bases outside gene matches: 4. CDR3 DNA: TGTGCCAGTAGGGGGACAGGGAGGAGCAATCAGCCCCAGCATTTT. Residues: CASRGTGRSNQPQHF.

This clone occurred once. The chain recombines TRBV30 with TRBJ1-2; 8 nucleotides line up with TRBD1. Losses at the gene ends were 3 bases for V and 0 bases for J; bases not matched to a gene: 9. Germline V lookup: CDR1 GTSNPN, CDR2 SVGIG (reference sequence). The CDR3 is 16 amino acids. CDR3 residues: CAWRVAGGAPNYGYTF. As DNA, the CDR3 is TGTGCCTGGAGGGTAGCAGGGGGCGCCCCTAACTATGGCTACACCTTC.

This chain uses TRBV10-3 with TRBJ1-3; D might be TRBD1 (5 bases). Germline CDR1 is ENHRY and CDR2 is SYGVKD. Trimming cost V 10 bases and J 8 bases, with 15 bases left between them. The CDR3 has 12 residues. The CDR3 reads CATSQGSDTIYF. Written as DNA, the CDR3 is TGTGCCACGTCCCAGGGCTCGGACACCATATATTTT.

This clone was detected once. The chain uses TRBV9 and TRBJ2-5, with D perhaps TRBD1 (5 bases). V lost 3 bases and J 9 bases, leaving 15 bases between the germline ends. This CDR3 has 13 amino acids. Germline-derived CDR1 and CDR2 are SGDLS and YYNGEE. As DNA, the CDR3 is TGTGCCAGCAGCGCCAGGGTGGTTGGGGCCCAGTACTTC. It is translated as CASSARVVGAQYF.

The chain employs TRBV6-1 and TRBJ2-3; 9 bases line up with TRBD1. In germline, CDR1 is MNHNS, CDR2 SASEGT. This CDR3 is built from 15 residues. V gave up 2 bases and J gave up 6 bases; unmatched junction bases: 6. The DNA for the CDR3 is TGTGCCAGCAGTGAAATTGGGACAGGGAGGGATACGCAGTATTTT. Its translation: CASSEIGTGRDTQYF.

J is TRBJ2-7 and V is TRBV2, with 11 nucleotides matching TRBD2. J lost 2 bases, V lost 6 bases, and 0 bases had no gene match. The CDR3 is made up of 13 amino acids. The germline gives CDR1 SNHLY, CDR2 FYNNEI. As DNA, the CDR3 is TGTGCCAGCAGGACTAGCGGGACCTACGAGCAGTACTTC. Its protein is CASRTSGTYEQYF. Complete variable domain (other parts from reference TRBV2 and TRBJ2-7): EPEVTQTPSHQVTQMGQEVILRCVPISNHLYFYWYRQILGQKVEFLVSFYNNEISEKSEIFDDQFSVERPDGSNFTLKIRSTKLEDSAMYFCASRTSGTYEQYFGPGTRLTVT.

The chain is built from TRBV19 and TRBJ1-1, with TRBD1 matching over 9 bases. The germline V gene encodes CDR1 LNHDA and CDR2 SQIVND (reference sequence). Germline trimming cut 10 bases from V and 7 bases from J; bases unmatched to any gene: 10. CDR3 size: 13 residues. The CDR3 protein is CATGTGNVGEAFF. The DNA of the CDR3 is TGTGCCACTGGGACAGGGAACGTCGGTGAAGCTTTCTTT. The whole variable domain, filled in from reference TRBV19 and TRBJ1-1, reads DGGITQSPKYLFRKEGQNVTLSCEQNLNHDAMYWYRQDPGQGLRLIYYSQIVNDFQKGDIAEGYSVSREKKESFPLTVTSAQKNPTAFYLCATGTGNVGEAFFGQGTRLTVV.

The J gene is TRBJ1-1, the V gene TRBV27; possible D gene TRBD1, 6 bases. The CDR3 is 14 amino acids. V lost 5 bases, J lost 3 bases, and 13 bases lay in between. Germline assignment: CDR1 MNHEY and CDR2 SMNVEV (reference sequence). Here the CDR3 DNA reads TGTGCCAGCAGTAAACAGGGTTGGGACACTGAAGCTTTCTTT. This encodes CASSKQGWDTEAFF.

The V call is TRBV6-2 or TRBV6-3, the J call TRBJ1-1; TRBD1 matches at 8 bases. The V segment lost 5 bases and the J segment 5 bases; nucleotides outside the gene matches: 4. This CDR3 spans 13 amino acids. The germline gives CDR1 MNHEY, CDR2 SVGEGT. The CDR3 loop is CASSDRGRTEAFF. Here the CDR3 DNA reads TGTGCCAGCAGTGACAGGGGAAGGACTGAAGCTTTCTTT.

The rearrangement links TRBV6-1 to TRBJ1-2, with 9 bases lining up with TRBD1. This CDR3 is 17 amino acids long. In germline, CDR1 is MNHNS, CDR2 SASEGT. V was clipped by 0 bases and J by 4 bases; unmatched bases: 9. The CDR3 reads CASSEALGTGSPYGYTF. The DNA of the CDR3 is TGTGCCAGCAGTGAAGCGCTAGGGACAGGGAGTCCCTATGGCTACACCTTC.

This clone showed up just once. The chain employs TRBV5-4 and TRBJ1-4, with 10 nucleotides matching TRBD1. Germline CDR1 SGHNT, CDR2 YYREEE (reference sequence). The CDR3 extends over 16 amino acids. Trimming removed 1 base from V and 6 bases from J; junction bases left unmatched: 6. The CDR3 sequence: CASSLSLGTGDEKLFF. The DNA for the CDR3 is TGTGCCAGCAGCTTGTCCTTAGGGACAGGGGATGAAAAACTGTTTTTT.

As to this clone: The sample carries other DNA sequences with the same CDR3. The chain links TRBV11-2 to TRBJ2-7, with D tentatively TRBD1 (5 bases). This CDR3 has 13 residues. Germline V gene lookup returns CDR1 SGHAT and CDR2 FQNNGV. Trimming cost V 1 base and J 7 bases, with 11 bases left between them. CDR3 sequence reads: CASSLGQGGEQYF. DNA of the CDR3: TGTGCCAGCAGCTTAGGGCAGGGTGGGGAGCAGTACTTC.

The V gene is TRBV18, the J gene TRBJ2-7, with TRBD1 as a possible D gene (7 bases). Germline CDR1 reads KGHSH; CDR2 reads LQKENI. The CDR3 length is 15 residues. V lost 3 bases and J lost 2, with 14 bases in between. Written as DNA, the CDR3 is TGTGCCAGCTCACCCCCAGGGGGGAACACCTACGAGCAGTACTTC. Translated, it gives CASSPPGGNTYEQYF.

The gene calls are TRBV5-1 and TRBJ2-1; 8 nucleotides match TRBD1. The V gene's germline CDR1 is SGHRS and CDR2 YFSETQ. The CDR3 sequence is 16 residues long. Trimming at V came to 0 bases and at J to 7 bases, leaving 9 bases not matched to a gene. DNA of the CDR3: TGCGCCAGCAGCTTGGGCGTTCGGACAGGGTTGAATGAGCAGTTCTTC. The encoded protein is CASSLGVRTGLNEQFF.